This TCR beta chain comes out of a study of post-analysis software for immune sequencing data. Unique-molecular-identifier-tagged TCR beta cDNA libraries were used. TCRdb re-called the PCR reads with MiXCR, one entry per CDR3 protein. The profile shows 350,000 to 500,000 distinct CDR3 sequences, 35% to 45% of them singletons. The sequence was collected from a girl aged 2 to 10 with multiple sclerosis. Sequencing used blood.

CDR3: CASRVRDILNYGYTF. The CDR3 region has the DNA TGTGCCAGTAGAGTCCGGGACATCTTAAACTATGGCTACACCTTC. V is TRBV19 and J is TRBJ1-2, with D maybe TRBD1 (6 bases). Germline assignment: CDR1 LNHDA and CDR2 SQIVND (reference sequence). CDR3 size: 15 residues. The V end was cut by 6 bases, the J end by 2 bases, with 16 bases between.